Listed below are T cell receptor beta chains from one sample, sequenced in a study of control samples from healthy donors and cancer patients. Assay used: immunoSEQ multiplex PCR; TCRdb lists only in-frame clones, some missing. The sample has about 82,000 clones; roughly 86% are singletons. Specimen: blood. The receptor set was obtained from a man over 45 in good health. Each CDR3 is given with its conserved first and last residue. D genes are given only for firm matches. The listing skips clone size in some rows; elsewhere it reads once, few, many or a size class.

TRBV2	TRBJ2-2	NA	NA	CASSEKEGRELFF	TGTGCCAGCAGTGAAAAGGAGGGGAGGGAGCTGTTTTTT
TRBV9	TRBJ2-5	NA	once	CASSAWLGETQYF	TGTGCCAGCAGCGCATGGTTGGGAGAGACCCAGTACTTC
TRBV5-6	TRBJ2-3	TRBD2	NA	CASSLGLAGWTDTQYF	TGTGCCAGCAGCCTGGGGCTAGCGGGGTGGACAGATACGCAGTATTTT
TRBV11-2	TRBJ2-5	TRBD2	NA	CASSFSGGEETQYF	TGTGCCAGCAGCTTTAGCGGGGGAGAAGAGACCCAGTACTTC
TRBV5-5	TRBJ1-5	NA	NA	CASSTRTEQPQHF	TGTGCCAGCAGCACCAGGACGGAACAGCCCCAGCATTTT
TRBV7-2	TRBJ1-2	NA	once	CASSTHGGPYGYTF	TGTGCCAGCAGCACCCACGGGGGGCCCTATGGCTACACCTTC
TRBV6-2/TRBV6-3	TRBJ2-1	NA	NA	CASSYSEGRSYNEQFF	TGTGCCAGCAGTTACTCGGAGGGTAGGTCCTACAATGAGCAGTTCTTC
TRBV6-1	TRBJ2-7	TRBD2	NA	CASSEGWGGREQYF	TGTGCCAGCAGTGAAGGTTGGGGGGGGAGGGAGCAGTACTTC
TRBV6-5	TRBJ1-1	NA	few	CASSYGPPNTEAFF	TGTGCCAGCAGTTACGGCCCACCGAACACTGAAGCTTTCTTT
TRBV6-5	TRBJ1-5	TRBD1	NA	CASSLSGQSNQPQHF	TGTGCCAGCAGTTTGTCGGGACAGAGCAATCAGCCCCAGCATTTT
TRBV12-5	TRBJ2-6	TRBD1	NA	CASGFTRDGTVVGGANVLTF	TGTGCTAGTGGTTTCACCCGAGACGGGACAGTGGTAGGTGGGGCCAACGTCCTGACTTTC
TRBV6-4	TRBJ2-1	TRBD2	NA	CASSDGTSSYNEQFF	TGTGCCAGCAGTGACGGGACTAGCTCCTACAATGAGCAGTTCTTC
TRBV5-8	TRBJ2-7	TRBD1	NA	CASTWTGWYEQYF	TGTGCCAGCACCTGGACAGGGTGGTACGAGCAGTACTTC
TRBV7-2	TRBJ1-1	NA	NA	CASSPGRVTEAFF	TGTGCCAGCAGCCCGGGACGGGTGACTGAAGCTTTCTTT
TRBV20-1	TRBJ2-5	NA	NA	CSVGGAETQYF	TGCAGTGTTGGGGGTGCGGAGACCCAGTACTTC
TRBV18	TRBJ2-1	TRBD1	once	CASSPSLDRGLFF	TGTGCCAGCTCACCTTCCTTGGACAGGGGGCTGTTCTTC
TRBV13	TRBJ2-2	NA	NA	CASRGDGTGELFF	TGTGCCAGCAGGGGAGACGGCACCGGGGAGCTGTTTTTT
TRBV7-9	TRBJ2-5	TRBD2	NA	CASTSATLAGAQETQYF	TGTGCCAGCACCTCAGCAACTCTAGCGGGGGCACAAGAGACCCAGTACTTC
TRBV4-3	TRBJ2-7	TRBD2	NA	CASSQVGGSLYEQYF	TGCGCCAGCAGCCAAGTTGGCGGGAGTTTGTACGAGCAGTACTTC
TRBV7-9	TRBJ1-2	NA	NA	CASARAWEYYGYTF	TGTGCCAGCGCCCGAGCATGGGAATACTATGGCTACACCTTC
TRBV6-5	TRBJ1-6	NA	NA	CASSYNFWQRYSPLHF	TGTGCCAGCAGTTACAATTTCTGGCAGCGTTATTCACCCCTCCACTTT
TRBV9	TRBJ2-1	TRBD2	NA	CASSVGGLVTGDEQFF	TGTGCCAGCAGCGTAGGGGGACTAGTCACGGGCGATGAGCAGTTCTTC
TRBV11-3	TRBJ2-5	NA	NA	CASSLRGDKETQYF	TGTGCCAGCAGCTTGAGAGGGGACAAAGAGACCCAGTACTTC
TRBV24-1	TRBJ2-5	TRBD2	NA	CATSDKVAGVETQYF	TGTGCCACCAGTGATAAGGTAGCGGGAGTCGAGACCCAGTACTTC
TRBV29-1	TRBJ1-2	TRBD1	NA	CSVEDAGGFGYTF	TGCAGCGTTGAAGATGCAGGGGGCTTTGGCTACACCTTC
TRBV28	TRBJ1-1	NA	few	CASSLWWGGHTEAFF	TGTGCCAGCAGTTTATGGTGGGGGGGCCACACTGAAGCTTTCTTT
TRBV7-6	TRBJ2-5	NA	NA	CASSRTSQETQYF	TGTGCCAGCAGCCGGACATCTCAAGAGACCCAGTACTTC
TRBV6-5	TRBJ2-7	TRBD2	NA	CASSPWGGDYEQYF	TGTGCCAGCAGTCCCTGGGGGGGTGACTACGAGCAGTACTTC
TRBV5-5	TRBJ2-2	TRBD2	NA	CASSLQRGANTGELFF	TGTGCCAGCAGCTTACAGCGGGGGGCGAACACCGGGGAGCTGTTTTTT
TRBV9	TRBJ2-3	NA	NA	CASSVAGRSRTTDTQYF	TGTGCCAGCAGCGTAGCGGGCAGAAGTCGGACCACAGATACGCAGTATTTT
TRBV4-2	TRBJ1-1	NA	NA	CASSPSGPNTEAFF	TGTGCCAGCAGCCCTTCGGGACCCAACACTGAAGCTTTCTTT
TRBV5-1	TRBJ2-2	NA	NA	CASSLYWQSNTGELFF	TGCGCCAGCAGCTTGTATTGGCAGAGCAACACCGGGGAGCTGTTTTTT
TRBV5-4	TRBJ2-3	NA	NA	CASSMGRGTDTQYF	TGTGCCAGCAGCATGGGCAGGGGTACAGATACGCAGTATTTT
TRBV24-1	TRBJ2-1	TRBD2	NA	CATSDLPTKFGRYNEQFF	TGTGCCACCAGTGATTTGCCAACTAAATTCGGGAGGTACAATGAGCAGTTCTTC
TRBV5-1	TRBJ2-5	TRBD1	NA	CASSFIPGQQETQYF	TGCGCCAGCAGCTTTATCCCGGGACAGCAAGAGACCCAGTACTTC
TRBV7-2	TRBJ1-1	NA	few	CASSLSGGWVSTEAFF	TGTGCCAGCAGCTTATCCGGGGGATGGGTAAGCACTGAAGCTTTCTTT
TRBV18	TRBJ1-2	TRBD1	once	CASSNSGQEVYGYTF	TGTGCCAGCTCAAACAGTGGACAGGAGGTCTATGGCTACACCTTC
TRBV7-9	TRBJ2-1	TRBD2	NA	CASSPTRAGGPNEQFF	TGTGCCAGCAGTCCCACTCGGGCGGGAGGGCCAAATGAGCAGTTCTTC
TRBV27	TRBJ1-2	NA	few	CASSLTGEHMGYTF	TGTGCCAGCAGTTTAACGGGGGAACATATGGGATACACCTTC
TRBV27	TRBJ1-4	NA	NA	CASSPLTGNAEKLFF	TGTGCCAGCAGCCCACTCACAGGGAATGCTGAAAAACTGTTTTTT
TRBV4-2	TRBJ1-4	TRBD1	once	CASSQGSQGNEKLFF	TGTGCCAGCAGCCAAGGGTCACAGGGGAATGAAAAACTGTTTTTT
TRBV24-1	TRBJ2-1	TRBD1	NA	CATSDQRTGGNEQFF	TGTGCCACCAGTGATCAACGGACAGGGGGCAATGAGCAGTTCTTC
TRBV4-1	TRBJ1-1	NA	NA	CASSRAGGMNTEAFF	TGCGCCAGCAGCCGGGCCGGGGGTATGAACACTGAAGCTTTCTTT
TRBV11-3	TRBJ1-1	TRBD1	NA	CASSLDRLGVKNTEAFF	TGTGCCAGCAGCTTGGACAGGCTAGGGGTTAAGAACACTGAAGCTTTCTTT
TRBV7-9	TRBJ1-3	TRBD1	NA	CASSAQGSGGNTIYF	TGTGCCAGCAGCGCACAGGGGTCGGGGGGAAACACCATATATTTT
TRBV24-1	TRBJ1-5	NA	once	CATSDSTRAQHF	TGTGCCACCAGTGATTCTACTCGGGCCCAGCATTTT
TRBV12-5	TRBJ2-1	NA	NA	CASGLGSGYNEQFF	TGTGCTAGTGGTTTGGGGAGCGGCTACAATGAGCAGTTCTTC
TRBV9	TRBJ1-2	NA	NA	CASSDRSNYGYTF	TGTGCCAGCAGCGATCGCTCTAACTATGGCTACACCTTC
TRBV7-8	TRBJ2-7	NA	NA	CASSPYREQYF	TGTGCCAGCAGCCCGTACAGGGAGCAGTACTTC
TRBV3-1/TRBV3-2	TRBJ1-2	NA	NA	CASSQDPGGVEYTF	TGTGCCAGCAGCCAAGACCCGGGAGGAGTAGAGTACACCTTC
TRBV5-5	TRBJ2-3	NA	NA	CASSDVTGPDTQYF	TGTGCCAGCAGCGACGTTACAGGGCCAGATACGCAGTATTTT
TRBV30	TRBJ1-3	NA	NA	CAWTGSFSGNTIYF	TGTGCCTGGACAGGATCGTTCTCTGGAAACACCATATATTTT
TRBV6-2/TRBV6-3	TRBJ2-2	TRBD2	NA	CASSYGLAEREFTGELFF	TGTGCCAGCAGTTACGGGTTGGCGGAGCGGGAGTTCACCGGGGAGCTGTTTTTT